One and the same sample provided the 27 T cell receptor beta chains below, sequenced in a study of spatial heterogeneity in lung cancer. TCRdb re-derived calls from the 5' RACE reads in MiXCR, one entry per CDR3 protein. Of 95,000 to 130,000 distinct CDR3 sequences listed, 10% to 15% are singletons. Time point defined: blood at routine non-recurrence follow-up after resection. Whole RNA came from tumor, nontumor lung or frozen PBMC and was sequenced without being sorted. The sample here was PBMCs, taken at follow-up. The receptors were sampled from a male donor with early-stage non-small cell lung cancer.

The chain joins TRBV11-1 to TRBJ2-1; a weak D match, TRBD1 (6 bases). The V end lost 5 bases, the J end lost 7 bases, and 15 bases lay between the germline ends. Germline values: CDR1 SGHAT, CDR2 FQDESV (reference sequence). CDR3 length: 14 amino acids. CDR3 DNA sequence: TGTGCCAGCAGCCTTGATGGGGGCCGGAATGAGCAGTTCTTC. Translated: CASSLDGGRNEQFF.

The gene calls are TRBV7-2 and TRBJ2-7; 11 nucleotides agree with TRBD1. CDR3 length: 15 amino acids. Looked up from germline, CDR1 is SGHTA and CDR2 is FQGNSA. V lost 4 bases and J lost 5; bases outside the gene matches: 7. The CDR3 is CASSWGQGERHEQYF. CDR3 nucleotide sequence: TGTGCCAGCAGCTGGGGACAGGGGGAAAGGCACGAGCAGTACTTC.

The CDR3 sequence: CASSEGPGNTIYF. CDR3 sequence (DNA): TGTGCCAGCAGTGAGGGACCTGGAAACACCATATATTTT. The rearrangement uses TRBV6-4 and TRBJ1-3; TRBD1 is a possible D gene (5 bases). Germline CDR1 reads MRHNA; CDR2 reads SNTAGT. V dropped 3 bases and J dropped 2 bases, with 5 bases sitting between them. This CDR3 is 13 amino acids long.

This clonotype occurred a few times. The rearrangement joins TRBV18 to TRBJ2-2; D is unclear. The V end was cut by 3 bases, the J end by 5 bases, with 10 bases between. The germline V gene has CDR1 KGHSH and CDR2 LQKENI. The CDR3 consists of 14 residues. This chain's CDR3 is CASSPSTQTGELFF. In DNA, the CDR3 is TGTGCCAGCTCACCGTCAACTCAGACCGGGGAGCTGTTTTTT.

This clonotype occurred many times. The gene calls are TRBV18 and TRBJ2-7; 10 bases are a match to TRBD1. This CDR3 is 15 amino acids long. J lost 3 bases, V lost 5 bases, and 7 bases had no gene match. Germline V CDR1 and CDR2: KGHSH, LQKENI. The CDR3: CASSGGGTGDYEQYF. As DNA, the CDR3 is TGTGCCAGCTCAGGCGGGGGGACAGGGGACTACGAGCAGTACTTC.

At least ten counts were recorded for this clonotype. The V call is TRBV28, the J call TRBJ2-7; tentatively, D is TRBD1 (6 bases). V was cut by 2 bases and J by 3 bases, with 14 bases left in between. The V gene's germline CDR1 is MDHEN and CDR2 SYDVKM. This CDR3 region has 15 residues. CDR3 in DNA: TGTGCCAGCAGTTTAGGGCCAGGGGTAAACTACGAGCAGTACTTC. It encodes CASSLGPGVNYEQYF.

This clonotype has at least ten counts. The chain has TRBV7-2 and TRBJ2-7; 8 positions match TRBD1. CDR1 is SGHTA and CDR2 is FQGNSA in the germline V gene. The CDR3 is 16 amino acids. J gave up 2 bases and V 4 bases, and 10 bases lay outside the gene matches. CDR3 nucleotides: TGTGCCAGCAGCTCCATAGTGACAGGGGAAACCTACGAGCAGTACTTC. The encoded protein is CASSSIVTGETYEQYF.

This clonotype showed up many times. V gene TRBV4-3 combines with J gene TRBJ1-2; D remains unclear. V was shortened by 0 bases and J by 6 bases, with 11 bases between the two germline ends. The CDR3 covers 14 residues. Germline CDR1 reads LGHNA; CDR2 reads YSLEER. Here the CDR3 DNA reads TGCGCCAGCAGCCAAGACGGAGGAGGGCATGGCTACACCTTC. It translates to CASSQDGGGHGYTF.

This clonotype was seen many times. The genes are TRBV10-3 and TRBJ2-2; TRBD1 agrees at 9 bases. The CDR3 sequence is 16 residues long. From germline, CDR1 is ENHRY and CDR2 SYGVKD. V lost 4 bases and J lost 6; bases outside the gene matches: 9. The CDR3 region is CAISGRRTGDAGELFF. The CDR3 bases are TGTGCCATCAGTGGGAGAAGGACAGGGGATGCCGGGGAGCTGTTTTTT.

The chain recombines TRBV12-3 or TRBV12-4 with TRBJ1-1; the match to TRBD1 covers 7 bases. This CDR3 is 13 amino acids long. Germline trimming cut 2 bases from V and 4 bases from J; bases unmatched to any gene: 1. CDR3: CASSLTGATEAFF. The CDR3 DNA is TGTGCCAGCAGTTTAACAGGGGCCACTGAAGCTTTCTTT.

This clonotype has ten or more counts. For the CDR3, the DNA is TGTGCCAGCAGTGATGGGGGAGGGGGCAGTCAGCCCCAGCATTTT. It specifies CASSDGGGGSQPQHF. This chain connects TRBV25-1 to TRBJ1-5; 7 nucleotides line up with TRBD1. V gave up 3 bases and J gave up 6 bases; unmatched junction bases: 8. Looked up from germline, CDR1 is MGHDK and CDR2 is SYGVNS. This CDR3 has 15 residues.

This chain links TRBV11-2 with TRBJ1-5, with D unclear. Deletions cut 2 bases from V and 5 bases from J, with 7 bases between. Germline CDR1 is SGHAT and CDR2 is FQNNGV. The CDR3 runs to 13 residues. The CDR3, as DNA: TGTGCCAGCAGCTTAAACTGGGATCAGCCCCAGCATTTT. Protein: CASSLNWDQPQHF.

The chain is built from TRBV3-1 and TRBJ2-7, with 8 bases identical to TRBD2. V shed 1 base, J shed 5 bases, and the junction held 4 bases outside the gene matches. The CDR3 consists of 14 residues. CDR1 is LGHDT and CDR2 is YNNKEL in the germline V gene (reference sequence). In DNA form, the CDR3 reads TGTGCCAGCAGCCAAGGGACTAGCTTGGACGAGCAGTACTTC. This codes for CASSQGTSLDEQYF.

The chain employs TRBV13 and TRBJ2-6, with TRBD2 identical over 8 bases. The CDR3 spans 17 residues. CDR1 is PRHDT and CDR2 is FYEKMQ in the germline V gene (reference sequence). V trimming: 5 bases; J trimming: 3 bases; junction bases outside the gene matches: 9. The CDR3 sequence: CASSPPAGGVGANVLTF. CDR3 sequence (DNA): TGTGCCAGCAGCCCCCCGGCCGGGGGGGTTGGGGCCAACGTCCTGACTTTC.

This chain uses TRBV9 with TRBJ1-6, with 7 bases matching TRBD1. Germline-derived CDR1 and CDR2 are SGDLS and YYNGEE. V lost 4 bases and J lost 14; bases outside the gene matches: 9. The CDR3 is made up of 13 amino acids. CDR3 amino acids: CASSKSTGPTLHF. The CDR3 DNA is TGTGCCAGCAGCAAATCGACAGGGCCCACCCTCCACTTT.

This clonotype was seen a handful of times. The chain recombines TRBV12-3 or TRBV12-4 with TRBJ1-4; a weak D match, TRBD1 (6 bases). V lost 4 bases and J lost 7, with 13 bases in between. The CDR3 extends over 14 amino acids. The CDR3 sequence: CASSSTGRGEKLFF. The CDR3 nucleotides read TGTGCCAGCAGTTCCACAGGGAGGGGTGAAAAACTGTTTTTT.

This clonotype has ten or more counts. The chain's CDR3 is CASRTGGNYEQYF. The CDR3 coding sequence is TGTGCCAGCAGAACGGGAGGGAACTACGAGCAGTACTTC. This sequence joins TRBV25-1 and TRBJ2-7; 8 bases map to TRBD2. V shed 6 bases and J 3 bases; nucleotides not matched to a gene: 4. The CDR3 runs to 13 residues. In germline, CDR1 is MGHDK, CDR2 SYGVNS.

This clonotype has a count of ten or more. V gene TRBV9 combines with J gene TRBJ1-1; no firm D call. The CDR3 has 15 residues. Germline CDR1 is SGDLS and CDR2 is YYNGEE. V was clipped by 4 bases and J by 1 base, with 14 bases between them. This CDR3 is CASSTYGLPNTEAFF. The CDR3 bases are TGTGCCAGCAGCACTTATGGACTGCCGAACACTGAAGCTTTCTTT. Together with reference TRBV9 and TRBJ1-1, the CDR3 gives the full variable domain: DSGVTQTPKHLITATGQRVTLRCSPRSGDLSVYWYQQSLDQGLQFLIQYYNGEERAKGNILERFSAQQFPDLHSELNLSSLELGDSALYFCASSTYGLPNTEAFFGQGTRLTVV.

Only a few counts were recorded for this clonotype. The chain uses TRBV6-2 or TRBV6-3 and TRBJ1-5, with D unresolved. Germline assignment: CDR1 MNHEY and CDR2 SVGEGT. The CDR3 length is 11 residues. The CDR3 is CASGSNQPQHF. The DNA for the CDR3 is TGTGCGTCGGGTAGCAATCAGCCCCAGCATTTT.

This clonotype has at least ten counts. This rearrangement joins TRBV10-2 to TRBJ2-5, with 12 bases that match TRBD2. Germline V gene lookup returns CDR1 WSHSY and CDR2 SAAADI. The CDR3 consists of 14 residues. The V segment lost 5 bases and the J segment 2 bases; nucleotides outside the gene matches: 0. In DNA form, the CDR3 reads TGCGCCAGCAGTCTAGCGGGGGGGCAAGAGACCCAGTACTTC. This codes for CASSLAGGQETQYF.

This clonotype was observed a handful of times. V is TRBV9 and J is TRBJ1-1; D unresolved. V dropped 0 bases and J dropped 0 bases, with 3 bases sitting between them. The CDR3 sequence is 13 residues long. Germline V CDR1 and CDR2: SGDLS, YYNGEE. The CDR3 DNA reads as TGTGCCAGCAGCGTAGAGCTGAACACTGAAGCTTTCTTT. Encoded protein: CASSVELNTEAFF.

As for this clonotype: This sequence may be a read error, since a much larger clone differs from it by one base. Since the CDR3 does not end with the conserved phenylalanine or tryptophan, this likely comes from a read error. V gene TRBV6-5 combines with J gene TRBJ1-2; weak D call: TRBD1 (6 bases). This CDR3 contains 15 residues. V lost 7 bases to trimming and J lost 5 bases, with 20 bases between them. Germline CDR1 MNHEY, CDR2 SVGAGI. Written as DNA, the CDR3 is TGTGCCAGCACTAAAAACAGGGTCTCCGCTTATGGCTACACCTCC. As protein: CASTKNRVSAYGYTS.

This clonotype has a handful of counts. This sequence joins TRBV20-1 and TRBJ2-1; 8 bases are shared with TRBD2. Per the germline V gene, CDR1 is DFQATT and CDR2 is SNEGSKA (reference sequence). The CDR3 is made up of 11 amino acids. The CDR3 loop reads CTGLEYNEQFF. For the CDR3, the DNA is TGCACGGGACTAGAATACAATGAGCAGTTCTTC.

This clonotype was counted only a few times. The chain couples TRBV20-1 to TRBJ1-6; 7 bases are shared with TRBD1. J gave up 1 base and V 3 bases, and 3 bases lay outside the gene matches. Germline V gives CDR1 DFQATT, CDR2 SNEGSKA (reference sequence). The CDR3 has 15 residues. The CDR3 sequence: CSARRGLSYNSPLHF. The CDR3 DNA follows: TGCAGTGCTAGGAGGGGGCTGTCCTATAATTCACCCCTCCACTTT.

This chain links TRBV7-8 with TRBJ2-1; no firm D call. Germline lookup yields CDR1 SGHVS and CDR2 FQNEAQ. This CDR3 has 12 amino acids. V was trimmed by 5 bases and J by 12 bases, leaving 14 bases between them. CDR3 residues: CASSAPSFPQFF. CDR3 DNA sequence: TGTGCCAGCAGCGCGCCTAGTTTCCCGCAGTTCTTC.

The chain has TRBV20-1 and TRBJ1-5, with 9 positions matching TRBD1. The CDR3 runs to 12 residues. V shed 5 bases, J shed 5 bases, and the junction held 1 base outside the gene matches. Germline loops: CDR1 DFQATT, CDR2 SNEGSKA (reference sequence). CDR3 nucleotides: TGCAGTGCTTGGGACAGGGATCAGCCCCAGCATTTT. Its translation: CSAWDRDQPQHF.

This chain links TRBV5-4 with TRBJ2-7; D tentatively fits TRBD1 or TRBD2 (7 bases each). Trimming shortened V by 3 bases and J by 5 bases, and 18 bases separated the two germline ends. Germline CDR1 SGHNT, CDR2 YYREEE (reference sequence). This CDR3 comprises 15 residues. DNA of the CDR3: TGTGCCAGCAGCTCCCGGAGCGGGACAGACGACGAGCAGTACTTC. It translates to CASSSRSGTDDEQYF.